This T cell receptor (beta chain) was identified during a study of cytomegalovirus exposure and HLA in healthy donors. Study as a whole: Earlier sequencing of about 179 million T cells yielded 100 million to 140 million unique TCR beta sequences. Of roughly 360 genotyped donors, 80% to 85% grouped in the Caucasian-associated ancestry cluster. Study results and caveats: TCR beta V segments were, for the most part, productive about 87% or about 30% of the time in an earlier analysis.

Both 60 Vbeta primers and 13 Jbeta primers went into the PCR. The method was immunoSEQ multiplex PCR; TCRdb's version includes in-frame clones alone and lacks a portion of them. The sample records some 100,000 clones, 77% being singletons. This clone was seen just once. The antigen is not known. J gave up 0 bases and V 6 bases, and 8 bases lay outside the gene matches. The CDR3 runs 15 residues. In germline, CDR1 is SEHNR, CDR2 FQNEAQ (reference sequence). V is TRBV7-9 and J is TRBJ2-7; 7 bases are a match to TRBD2. This receptor was taken from a middle-aged man in good health and CMV-seropositive. Sequencing was done on a sample of PBMCs. For the CDR3, the DNA is TGTGCCAGCAGGGAAGGAGCGGGGAGCTCCTACGAGCAGTACTTC. Amino acids: CASREGAGSSYEQYF.